Presented here are 21 T cell receptor beta chains from one specimen sequenced in a study of shared clonotypes between healthy human individuals. This table comes from immunoSEQ multiplex PCR, and its TCRdb copy is limited to in-frame clones, with some not included. Of about 1,500,000 clones detected, roughly 95% appear once; the ten largest clones hold approximately 1.1%. The sample taken for sequencing was naive CD4+ T cells sorted from blood. Documented subset: CD45RA+ positively selected. The receptors were sampled from a man aged 25-40 years in good health.

The chain recombines TRBV19 with TRBJ1-5; perhaps TRBD1 as D (5 bases). The CDR3 has 14 residues. Trimming took off 8 bases at V and 6 bases at J, with 17 bases between the two ends. Germline assignment: CDR1 LNHDA and CDR2 SQIVND (reference sequence). Written as DNA, the CDR3 is TGTGCCAGTGGTGGCGGACGGGGGACTCAGCCCCAGCATTTT. This gives the protein CASGGGRGTQPQHF.

The chain recombines TRBV15 with TRBJ2-1; 11 bases map to TRBD2. The germline V gene has CDR1 LNHNV and CDR2 YYDKDF (reference sequence). Trimming took 6 bases from V and 2 from J; bases not matched to a gene: 9. The CDR3 runs 17 residues. The CDR3 region is CATSPTKTSGAYNEQFF. The CDR3 DNA sequence: TGTGCCACCAGTCCGACAAAGACTAGCGGGGCCTACAATGAGCAGTTCTTC.

The rearrangement links TRBV28 to TRBJ2-7; 11 positions match TRBD2. Per germline, CDR1 MDHEN and CDR2 SYDVKM. The CDR3 has 17 amino acids. With 5 bases clipped from V and 0 bases from J, the junction kept 9 bases outside the gene matches. DNA for the CDR3: TGTGCCAGCAGTAGACCGGGACTAGCGGACCTCTCCTACGAGCAGTACTTC. It translates to CASSRPGLADLSYEQYF.

This chain uses TRBV18 with TRBJ2-5; 7 nucleotides align to TRBD1. The length of the CDR3 is 14 residues. Trimming took 5 bases from V and 2 from J; bases not matched to a gene: 5. In germline, CDR1 is KGHSH, CDR2 LQKENI. CDR3 protein: CASSIQGRQETQYF. In DNA form, the CDR3 reads TGTGCCAGCTCAATACAGGGGCGTCAAGAGACCCAGTACTTC.

The J gene is TRBJ2-7, the V gene TRBV7-3; D is unresolved. In germline, CDR1 is SGHTA, CDR2 FQGTGA. The CDR3 is made up of 11 amino acids. Trimming cost V 7 bases and J 3 bases, with 7 bases left between them. The CDR3 loop is CASIIRYEQYF. DNA for the CDR3: TGTGCCAGCATAATCCGCTACGAGCAGTACTTC.

This sequence joins TRBV9 and TRBJ2-2; a weak D match, TRBD2 (6 bases). V was cut by 6 bases and J by 6 bases, with 18 bases left in between. CDR1 and CDR2 from the germline V gene are SGDLS and YYNGEE. CDR3 length: 15 amino acids. CDR3 protein: CASTPRHSGSGELFF. In DNA form, the CDR3 reads TGTGCCAGCACCCCTCGACATAGCGGCTCCGGGGAGCTGTTTTTT.

The gene calls are TRBV6-5 and TRBJ2-7, with unresolved D. From germline, CDR1 is MNHEY and CDR2 SVGAGI. The length of the CDR3 is 13 residues. The V end was cut by 5 bases, the J end by 1 base, with 9 bases between. The CDR3 sequence: CASSRTFSYEQYF. The DNA of the CDR3 is TGTGCCAGCAGTCGAACATTTTCCTACGAGCAGTACTTC.

The chain links TRBV19 to TRBJ2-1, with 16 bases that match TRBD2. This CDR3 spans 15 amino acids. Germline CDR1 LNHDA, CDR2 SQIVND (reference sequence). With V trimmed by 8 bases and J by 7 bases, 5 bases remained unmatched. The CDR3 loop is CASAGLAGGRNEQFF. The CDR3 nucleotides read TGTGCCAGTGCGGGACTAGCGGGAGGGAGGAATGAGCAGTTCTTC. Together with reference TRBV19 and TRBJ2-1, the CDR3 gives the full variable domain: DGGITQSPKYLFRKEGQNVTLSCEQNLNHDAMYWYRQDPGQGLRLIYYSQIVNDFQKGDIAEGYSVSREKKESFPLTVTSAQKNPTAFYLCASAGLAGGRNEQFFGPGTRLTVL.

This clone occurred once. The rearrangement uses TRBV28 and TRBJ1-1; the D is unclear. Germline CDR1 MDHEN, CDR2 SYDVKM. The CDR3 is 11 residues long. V lost 8 bases and J lost 7, with 11 bases in between. CDR3: CASFRELEAFF. CDR3 nucleotide sequence: TGTGCCAGCTTTAGGGAACTTGAAGCTTTCTTT.

The V call is TRBV4-1, the J call TRBJ2-5; 14 nucleotides match TRBD2. Losses at the gene ends were 1 base for V and 5 bases for J; bases not matched to a gene: 6. CDR3 length equals 17 residues. CDR1 MGHRA and CDR2 YSYEKL come from the germline V gene. The CDR3 loop is CASSQGLAGGGAETQYF. The CDR3 region has the DNA TGCGCCAGCAGCCAAGGACTAGCGGGAGGGGGAGCGGAGACCCAGTACTTC.

As to this clone: Other nucleotide sequences from this sample produce the same CDR3. This rearrangement joins TRBV28 to TRBJ2-7; D is uncertain. Germline-derived CDR1 and CDR2 are MDHEN and SYDVKM. The CDR3 runs to 11 residues. Trimming stripped 9 bases from V and 2 bases from J, with 8 bases between. The CDR3 reads CASRGAYEQYF. The CDR3 DNA is TGTGCCAGTCGCGGAGCCTACGAGCAGTACTTC.

The chain recombines TRBV28 with TRBJ1-1; 8 bases match TRBD1. This CDR3 has 15 residues. Germline CDR1 and CDR2: MDHEN and SYDVKM. Losses at the gene ends were 5 bases for V and 6 bases for J; bases not matched to a gene: 11. CDR3 sequence (DNA): TGTGCCAGCAGTACTAGGACAGGGTGGATCGCTGAAGCTTTCTTT. Its translation is CASSTRTGWIAEAFF. The full variable domain, with the rest looked up from reference TRBV28 and TRBJ1-1, is DVKVTQSSRYLVKRTGEKVFLECVQDMDHENMFWYRQDPGLGLRLIYFSYDVKMKEKGDIPEGYSVSREKKERFSLILESASTNQTSMYLCASSTRTGWIAEAFFGQGTRLTVV.

The chain recombines TRBV25-1 with TRBJ1-1; D might be TRBD1 (6 bases). Trimming shortened V by 6 bases and J by 6 bases, and 23 bases separated the two germline ends. The CDR3 has 16 amino acids. Germline V gene data show CDR1 as MGHDK and CDR2 as SYGVNS. This CDR3 is CASRSGIGRGISEAFF. As DNA, the CDR3 is TGTGCCAGCAGGAGTGGAATAGGGAGGGGGATCTCTGAAGCTTTCTTT.

As to this clone: This sample also contains other DNA sequences that code for the same CDR3. This CDR3 is CASSLGLATDTQYF. The CDR3 nucleotides read TGTGCCAGCAGCTTGGGACTAGCCACAGATACGCAGTATTTT. This chain links TRBV7-2 with TRBJ2-3; 9 nucleotides match TRBD2. The V and J ends lost 3 bases and 2 bases, in that order; junction bases with no gene match: 0. CDR3 size: 14 residues. The germline gives CDR1 SGHTA, CDR2 FQGNSA.

The chain recombines TRBV19 with TRBJ2-7, with D hard to call. This CDR3 has 16 residues. Trimming pared 5 bases from V and 2 bases from J, leaving 19 bases between. CDR1 LNHDA and CDR2 SQIVND come from the germline V gene (reference sequence). The CDR3 loop is CASSYSHGPVTYEQYF. The CDR3 DNA sequence: TGTGCCAGTAGTTATTCCCACGGACCAGTAACCTACGAGCAGTACTTC. Together with reference TRBV19 and TRBJ2-7, the CDR3 gives the full variable domain: DGGITQSPKYLFRKEGQNVTLSCEQNLNHDAMYWYRQDPGQGLRLIYYSQIVNDFQKGDIAEGYSVSREKKESFPLTVTSAQKNPTAFYLCASSYSHGPVTYEQYFGPGTRLTVT.

This chain uses TRBV5-1 with TRBJ2-7; D tentatively reads TRBD1 or TRBD2 (6 bases each). Germline-derived CDR1 and CDR2 are SGHRS and YFSETQ. The length of the CDR3 is 14 residues. V was shortened by 4 bases and J by 4 bases, with 15 bases between the two germline ends. The CDR3 loop is CASSPAGGGYEQYF. The CDR3, as DNA: TGCGCCAGCAGCCCAGCCGGAGGGGGTTACGAGCAGTACTTC.

This clone was observed a single time. The rearrangement links TRBV15 to TRBJ2-1; 11 nucleotides line up with TRBD2. In germline, CDR1 is LNHNV, CDR2 YYDKDF (reference sequence). J gave up 7 bases and V 4 bases, and 3 bases lay outside the gene matches. This CDR3 spans 14 amino acids. The CDR3 DNA sequence: TGTGCCACCAGCAAAACTAGCGGGAGTAATGAGCAGTTCTTC. Residues: CATSKTSGSNEQFF.

Points on this clone: The same CDR3 also results from other DNA sequences found in this sample. This chain uses TRBV2 with TRBJ2-7; 9 positions match TRBD1. The CDR3 totals 14 residues. V dropped 4 bases and J dropped 1; count of bases not matched to a gene: 2. Germline V gene lookup returns CDR1 SNHLY and CDR2 FYNNEI. CDR3 nucleotides: TGTGCCAGCAGTGCTGGGACAGGGTCCTACGAGCAGTACTTC. Protein sequence: CASSAGTGSYEQYF.

Worth noting for this clone: At the DNA level, this CDR3 is encoded by other sequences in the same sample as well. The rearrangement uses TRBV7-9 and TRBJ2-1, with 11 bases that match TRBD2. This CDR3 is built from 16 residues. Germline CDR1 reads SEHNR; CDR2 reads FQNEAQ (reference sequence). J gave up 1 base and V 2 bases, and 1 base lay outside the gene matches. The CDR3 DNA follows: TGTGCCAGCAGCTTACTAGCGGGAGGATCCTACAATGAGCAGTTCTTC. It codes for CASSLLAGGSYNEQFF.

V and J are TRBV19 and TRBJ2-7, with 9 bases that match TRBD2. This CDR3 region has 15 residues. Germline assignment: CDR1 LNHDA and CDR2 SQIVND (reference sequence). Unmatched junction bases numbered 4, after V lost 1 base and J lost 3 bases. The CDR3 DNA reads as TGTGCCAGTAGTATAGGGGGGACTAGCATCTACGAGCAGTACTTC. This gives the protein CASSIGGTSIYEQYF. The full variable domain, rest sourced from reference TRBV19 and TRBJ2-7, is DGGITQSPKYLFRKEGQNVTLSCEQNLNHDAMYWYRQDPGQGLRLIYYSQIVNDFQKGDIAEGYSVSREKKESFPLTVTSAQKNPTAFYLCASSIGGTSIYEQYFGPGTRLTVT.

V usage is TRBV6-6 and J usage is TRBJ2-5; TRBD1 is a possible D gene (5 bases). V was cut by 7 bases and J by 1 base, with 13 bases left in between. The CDR3 sequence is 14 residues long. Germline CDR1 MNHNY, CDR2 SVGAGI (reference sequence). The CDR3 sequence: CASTSRTFQETQYF. CDR3 DNA sequence: TGTGCCAGCACATCAAGGACATTCCAAGAGACCCAGTACTTC.